These 24 T cell receptor beta chains originate from one sample sequenced in a study of blood T cell repertoires in COVID-19. The method was immunoSEQ multiplex PCR; TCRdb's version includes in-frame clones alone and lacks a portion of them. The top ten hold 0.75% to 0.9% of the sample, which has roughly 250,000 clones, 80% to 90% seen once. The sequenced sample was peripheral blood. These receptors all come from a man aged 30 to 45 with acute or convalescent COVID-19.

The CDR3 loop reads CASSLVWEWDYGYTF. CDR3 bases: TGTGCCAGCAGCTTGGTGTGGGAGTGGGACTATGGCTACACCTTC. This chain connects TRBV5-6 to TRBJ1-2, with D unclear. V dropped 0 bases and J dropped 3 bases, with 12 bases sitting between them. CDR1 and CDR2 (germline): SGHDT, YYEEEE. The CDR3 runs 15 residues.

The chain combines TRBV4-2 with TRBJ1-6, with no clear D. Germline V CDR1 and CDR2: LGHNA, YNFKEQ. The V and J ends lost 4 bases and 13 bases respectively, with 14 bases between them. This CDR3 is 13 amino acids long. The CDR3, as DNA: TGTGCCAGCAGCCTTAGTACGGGTCAGCCCCTCCACTTT. Protein product: CASSLSTGQPLHF.

The chain recombines TRBV24-1 with TRBJ2-5; a possible D gene is TRBD1 (5 bases). V lost 5 bases to trimming and J lost 4 bases, with 10 bases between them. This CDR3 has 13 amino acids. CDR1 and CDR2 (germline): KGHDR, SFDVKD. CDR3 nucleotide sequence: TGTGCCACCAGTGGGACAAATCGAGAGACCCAGTACTTC. Translation gives CATSGTNRETQYF.

V gene TRBV5-4 combines with J gene TRBJ1-2; a possible D gene is TRBD1 (5 bases). The CDR3 contains 17 residues. Trimming removed 1 base at V and 4 bases at J, with 20 bases between. From germline, CDR1 is SGHNT and CDR2 YYREEE (reference sequence). CDR3 bases: TGTGCCAGCAGCTTGTACCTTATGTCCGGGGGGAGCTATGGCTACACCTTC. Translating it yields CASSLYLMSGGSYGYTF. Filled out from reference TRBV5-4 and TRBJ1-2, the complete variable domain reads ETGVTQSPTHLIKTRGQQVTLRCSSQSGHNTVSWYQQALGQGPQFIFQYYREEENGRGNFPPRFSGLQFPNYSSELNVNALELDDSALYLCASSLYLMSGGSYGYTFGSGTRLTVV.

The chain joins TRBV6-5 to TRBJ2-2; possibly TRBD1 for D (6 bases). The CDR3 totals 12 residues. Trimming pared 8 bases from V and 4 bases from J, leaving 8 bases between. CDR1 MNHEY and CDR2 SVGAGI come from the germline V gene. The CDR3 sequence: CASLGGTGELFF. DNA of the CDR3: TGTGCCAGCCTAGGGGGCACCGGGGAGCTGTTTTTT.

CDR3 nucleotides: TGTGCCAGCAGCCAGGAACACAGGGGGAGTGTAGCTTTCTTT. It specifies CASSQEHRGSVAFF. The chain combines TRBV3-1 (or the pseudogene TRBV3-2) with TRBJ1-1; 8 positions match TRBD1. V gave up 3 bases and J gave up 10 bases; unmatched junction bases: 10. CDR1 is LGHDT, CDR2 YNNKEL, per germline (reference sequence). The CDR3 totals 14 residues.

The chain combines TRBV6-5 with TRBJ2-1; a weak D match, TRBD2 (7 bases). The CDR3 spans 15 residues. The V gene's germline CDR1 is MNHEY and CDR2 SVGAGI. Trimming cost V 5 bases and J 2 bases, with 13 bases left between them. CDR3 amino acids: CASSPRRGPYNEQFF. CDR3 nucleotides: TGTGCCAGCAGTCCCCGGCGGGGGCCCTACAATGAGCAGTTCTTC.

The rearrangement joins TRBV20-1 to TRBJ1-3; D is perhaps TRBD1 (5 bases). Germline CDR1 reads DFQATT; CDR2 reads SNEGSKA (reference sequence). The CDR3 extends over 11 amino acids. Trimming removed 3 bases from V and 8 bases from J, with 8 bases in between. CDR3 loop: CSASWGHTIYF. The CDR3 nucleotides are TGCAGTGCTAGCTGGGGCCACACCATATATTTT.

The chain links TRBV21-1 to TRBJ2-7; TRBD2 is taken as the D call from the table, unchecked against the DNA. TRBV21-1 is an annotated pseudogene. This CDR3 spans 14 amino acids. The CDR3 spells CASIKWDYTYEQYF. CDR3 DNA sequence: TGTGCCAGCATCAAATGGGACTACACCTACGAGCAGTACTTC.

The V gene is TRBV5-1, the J gene TRBJ2-6, with 8 bases aligning to TRBD2. The germline CDR1 and CDR2 sequences are SGHRS and YFSETQ. V lost 2 bases, J lost 0 bases, and 1 base stayed unmatched. This CDR3 has 16 residues. CDR3 DNA sequence: TGCGCCAGCAGCTTCACTAGCGGCTCTGGGGCCAACGTCCTGACTTTC. This gives the protein CASSFTSGSGANVLTF.

This clone has only a few counts. J is TRBJ1-2 and V is TRBV19, with unresolved D. The CDR3 runs to 14 residues. The germline V gene encodes CDR1 LNHDA and CDR2 SQIVND (reference sequence). Deletions cut 6 bases from V and 1 base from J, with 12 bases between. The CDR3 DNA reads TGTGCCAGTAGACCGGAGGGCCTTAACTATGGCTACACCTTC. As protein: CASRPEGLNYGYTF.

The CDR3 loop reads CASSLGGGQVGSPLHF. The DNA of the CDR3 is TGTGCCAGCAGCTTAGGCGGAGGGCAAGTTGGTTCACCCCTCCACTTT. This chain links TRBV7-9 with TRBJ1-6; D not certain. Germline V gives CDR1 SEHNR, CDR2 FQNEAQ (reference sequence). The CDR3 loop spans 16 amino acids. V was pared by 1 base and J by 9 bases, with 16 bases between.

J is TRBJ2-7 and V is TRBV7-6; a possible D gene is TRBD2 (5 bases). This CDR3 region has 16 residues. The V end was cut by 1 base, the J end by 2 bases, with 15 bases between. Germline values: CDR1 SGHVS, CDR2 FNYEAQ. Here the CDR3 reads CASSLVGGLGAYEQYF. The DNA for the CDR3 is TGTGCCAGCAGCTTAGTTGGAGGTTTGGGTGCCTACGAGCAGTACTTC. The full variable domain, completed using reference TRBV7-6 and TRBJ2-7, is GAGVSQSPRYKVTKRGQDVALRCDPISGHVSLYWYRQALGQGPEFLTYFNYEAQQDKSGLPNDRFSAERPEGSISTLTIQRTEQRDSAMYRCASSLVGGLGAYEQYFGPGTRLTVT.

The chain is built from TRBV6-6 and TRBJ1-2; 9 bases are shared with TRBD1. V was clipped by 8 bases and J by 4 bases; unmatched bases: 8. The CDR3 runs to 14 residues. The germline CDR1 and CDR2 sequences are MNHNY and SVGAGI (reference sequence). CDR3 nucleotides: TGTGCCAGCGGAAGCACAGGGGGCACCTATGGCTACACCTTC. Amino acids: CASGSTGGTYGYTF.

The V and J genes are TRBV5-1 and TRBJ2-7; 12 bases match TRBD1. Losses at the gene ends were 4 bases for V and 9 bases for J; bases not matched to a gene: 11. Germline loops: CDR1 SGHRS, CDR2 YFSETQ. This CDR3 contains 15 residues. CDR3 sequence reads: CASSTSGQGALGQYF. In nucleotides, the CDR3 is TGCGCCAGCAGCACCTCGGGACAGGGGGCGCTAGGGCAGTACTTC. Full variable domain (missing parts from reference TRBV5-1 and TRBJ2-7): KAGVTQTPRYLIKTRGQQVTLSCSPISGHRSVSWYQQTPGQGLQFLFEYFSETQRNKGNFPGRFSGRQFSNSRSEMNVSTLELGDSALYLCASSTSGQGALGQYFGPGTRLTVT.

The rearrangement links TRBV6-2 or TRBV6-3 to TRBJ1-2; no firm D call. V was shortened by 2 bases and J by 1 base, with 20 bases between the two germline ends. The V gene's germline CDR1 is MNHEY and CDR2 SVGEGT. The CDR3 totals 18 residues. The CDR3 DNA reads as TGTGCCAGCAGTTACATCACGTACGCGCGGCGGAGTAACTATGGCTACACCTTC. Translated, it gives CASSYITYARRSNYGYTF.

This clone was counted once. The rearrangement uses TRBV5-1 and TRBJ1-1; D remains unclear. CDR1 and CDR2 from the germline V gene are SGHRS and YFSETQ. Trimming stripped 4 bases from V and 6 bases from J, with 16 bases between. CDR3 size: 14 residues. The CDR3 sequence is CASSTGDGIAEAFF. DNA for the CDR3: TGCGCCAGCAGCACGGGAGACGGGATCGCTGAAGCTTTCTTT. Full variable domain (remainder filled in from reference TRBV5-1 and TRBJ1-1): KAGVTQTPRYLIKTRGQQVTLSCSPISGHRSVSWYQQTPGQGLQFLFEYFSETQRNKGNFPGRFSGRQFSNSRSEMNVSTLELGDSALYLCASSTGDGIAEAFFGQGTRLTVV.

The chain links TRBV2 to TRBJ1-4; D remains unclear. CDR3 length: 14 amino acids. CDR1 is SNHLY and CDR2 is FYNNEI in the germline V gene. Deletions cut 1 base from V and 8 bases from J, with 11 bases between. For the CDR3, the DNA is TGTGCCAGCAGTGAAGGGGTAAGAGGAGAAAAACTGTTTTTT. This translates into CASSEGVRGEKLFF.

V usage is TRBV27 and J usage is TRBJ2-1; no firm D call. This CDR3 region has 12 residues. The ends were cut back, 6 bases at V and 3 bases at J, with 6 bases in the middle. Germline V gives CDR1 MNHEY, CDR2 SMNVEV (reference sequence). CDR3 bases: TGTGCCAGCAGAACTAACTACAATGAGCAGTTCTTC. This sequence encodes CASRTNYNEQFF.

The chain uses TRBV3-1 (or the pseudogene TRBV3-2) and TRBJ2-1; D not resolved. This CDR3 is built from 14 residues. Germline CDR1 LGHDT, CDR2 YNNKEL (reference sequence). V dropped 1 base and J dropped 6 bases, with 10 bases sitting between them. CDR3 nucleotide sequence: TGTGCCAGCAGCCAAGGAACTTGGGCCAATGAGCAGTTCTTC. This encodes CASSQGTWANEQFF.

The chain uses TRBV27 and TRBJ1-6; 8 nucleotides line up with TRBD1. V was pared by 11 bases and J by 7 bases, with 1 base of the junction left unmatched. The CDR3 sequence is 11 residues long. Germline loops: CDR1 MNHEY, CDR2 SMNVEV (reference sequence). The CDR3 loop is CAAGGNSPLHF. For the CDR3, the DNA is TGTGCCGCAGGGGGCAATTCACCCCTCCACTTT.

This sequence joins TRBV18 and TRBJ1-1; the match to TRBD1 covers 9 bases. Germline trimming cut 6 bases from V and 5 bases from J; bases unmatched to any gene: 10. The CDR3 length is 15 residues. Germline values: CDR1 KGHSH, CDR2 LQKENI. As DNA, the CDR3 is TGTGCCAGCTCGGAACGGACAGGGGAAGGGACTGAAGCTTTCTTT. Translation gives CASSERTGEGTEAFF.

The chain employs TRBV20-1 and TRBJ2-7; weak D call: TRBD2 (6 bases). CDR1 DFQATT and CDR2 SNEGSKA come from the germline V gene (reference sequence). CDR3 length: 11 residues. CDR3 region: CSIPPGRGPYF. The CDR3 DNA sequence: TGCAGCATCCCTCCGGGGCGGGGACCGTACTTC.

V is TRBV6-5 and J is TRBJ1-5; no reliable D call. Trimming shortened V by 0 bases and J by 6 bases, and 6 bases separated the two germline ends. CDR1 is MNHEY and CDR2 is SVGAGI in the germline V gene. CDR3 length: 13 amino acids. DNA for the CDR3: TGTGCCAGCAGTTACTCGATGGCTCAGCCCCAGCATTTT. It is translated as CASSYSMAQPQHF.